These 31 T cell receptor beta chains were all obtained from the same sample, sequenced in a study of response to subunit inactivated influenza vaccine. TCRdb reprocessed the RT-PCR reads with MiXCR, giving one entry per CDR3 protein. This sample carries about 500,000 distinct CDR3 sequences, around 7.7% of them seen once, and the ten largest clones take around 13%. The starting material was PBMCs from blood, obtained around 25 months after vaccination. The receptors shown here come from a man aged 45 to 70 who received an inactivated influenza vaccine.

This clonotype showed up just a few times. V gene TRBV7-2 combines with J gene TRBJ2-3, with a possible D match to TRBD2 (5 bases). V shed 4 bases and J shed 1 base, with 6 bases lying between them. Germline-derived CDR1 and CDR2 are SGHTA and FQGNSA. The CDR3 loop spans 13 amino acids. CDR3 residues: CASSWRGTDTQYF. DNA of the CDR3: TGTGCCAGCAGCTGGCGGGGCACAGATACGCAGTATTTT. Drawing the rest from reference TRBV7-2 and TRBJ2-3, the complete variable domain is GAGVSQSPSNKVTEKGKDVELRCDPISGHTALYWYRQSLGQGLEFLIYFQGNSAPDKSGLPSDRFSAERTGGSVSTLTIQRTQQEDSAVYLCASSWRGTDTQYFGPGTRLTVL.

This clonotype has ten or more counts. This sequence joins TRBV20-1 and TRBJ1-3; tentatively, D is TRBD1 (6 bases). This CDR3 spans 15 amino acids. From germline, CDR1 is DFQATT and CDR2 SNEGSKA (reference sequence). V shed 3 bases and J shed 0 bases, with 12 bases lying between them. The CDR3 DNA sequence: TGCAGTGCTAGTACAGGGTTGATCTCTGGAAACACCATATATTTT. It codes for CSASTGLISGNTIYF.

The chain recombines TRBV7-2 with TRBJ2-1, with unresolved D. This CDR3 has 14 amino acids. The V gene lost 3 bases and the J gene lost 12 bases, with 18 bases spanning the gap. CDR1 and CDR2 (germline): SGHTA, FQGNSA. In DNA, the CDR3 is TGTGCCAGCAGCTTGGCCGGATCCGCACCCAGGCAGTTCTTC. Residues: CASSLAGSAPRQFF.

This clonotype was counted many times. The gene calls are TRBV11-2 and TRBJ2-3, with D possibly being TRBD2 (6 bases). The CDR3 is 14 amino acids. Germline V gives CDR1 SGHAT, CDR2 FQNNGV. V was pared by 5 bases and J by 2 bases, with 11 bases between. The chain's CDR3 is CASSPGGYTDTQYF. In nucleotides, the CDR3 is TGTGCCAGCAGCCCCGGAGGGTACACAGATACGCAGTATTTT. The variable domain in full, with the rest retrieved from reference TRBV11-2 and TRBJ2-3, is EAGVAQSPRYKIIEKRQSVAFWCNPISGHATLYWYQQILGQGPKLLIQFQNNGVVDDSQLPKDRFSAERLKGVDSTLKIQPAKLEDSAVYLCASSPGGYTDTQYFGPGTRLTVL.

V gene TRBV6-1 combines with J gene TRBJ2-1, with D hard to call. Trimming removed 6 bases at V and 0 bases at J, with 6 bases between. Germline assignment: CDR1 MNHNS and CDR2 SASEGT. The CDR3 totals 13 residues. The CDR3 sequence: CASRPISYNEQFF. CDR3 in DNA: TGTGCCAGCAGGCCGATCTCCTACAATGAGCAGTTCTTC.

This clonotype was detected many times. The chain employs TRBV7-2 and TRBJ2-4, with TRBD2 as a possible D gene (7 bases). Germline V gene data show CDR1 as SGHTA and CDR2 as FQGNSA. V shed 8 bases and J shed 3 bases, with 17 bases lying between them. This CDR3 is built from 15 residues. CDR3 nucleotide sequence: TGTGCCAGCGGGGAGGGGGTTGTGGACAAAAACATTCAGTACTTC. Translated, it gives CASGEGVVDKNIQYF.

The chain has TRBV5-1 and TRBJ1-1; no definite D call. The CDR3 has 13 amino acids. Trimming shortened V by 5 bases and J by 6 bases, and 14 bases separated the two germline ends. CDR1 and CDR2 (germline): SGHRS, YFSETQ. The CDR3: CASRKDGSPEAFF. The CDR3 bases are TGCGCCAGCAGAAAGGACGGGTCTCCTGAAGCTTTCTTT.

V usage is TRBV12-3 or TRBV12-4 and J usage is TRBJ2-7, with D possibly matching TRBD2 (5 bases). CDR3 length equals 17 residues. Trimming shortened V by 1 base and J by 3 bases, and 19 bases separated the two germline ends. This chain's CDR3 is CASSLVSGGTRYYEQYF. CDR3 in DNA: TGTGCCAGCAGTTTAGTCTCAGGAGGAACCCGGTACTACGAGCAGTACTTC.

There are a few counts of this clonotype. J is TRBJ1-5 and V is TRBV15, with D perhaps matching TRBD1 (5 bases). Germline-derived CDR1 and CDR2 are LNHNV and YYDKDF (reference sequence). V lost 8 bases and J 5 bases, leaving 13 bases between the germline ends. This CDR3 region has 13 residues. The CDR3 DNA is TGTGCCACCGGCAAGGCAGGGTATCAGCCCCAGCATTTT. Translated, it gives CATGKAGYQPQHF.

At least ten counts were recorded for this clonotype. The genes are TRBV4-3 and TRBJ1-3; D is perhaps TRBD1 (6 bases). Germline CDR1 LGHNA, CDR2 YSLEER. This CDR3 spans 15 amino acids. V lost 3 bases, J lost 0 bases, and 9 bases lay in between. The CDR3 nucleotides are TGCGCCAGCAGCCAGGGACATCCCTCTGGAAACACCATATATTTT. This translates into CASSQGHPSGNTIYF.

This clonotype was recorded a few times. V is TRBV20-1 and J is TRBJ2-7; D gene unclear. Between the trimmed V and J ends, which lost 6 bases and 10 bases, there was a span of 31 bases. CDR1 is DFQATT, CDR2 SNEGSKA, per germline (reference sequence). CDR3 length: 16 amino acids. CDR3 coding DNA: TGCAGTGCCAGACCCGACGGACCCTATAATCCTCCTGGTCAGTACTTC. Residues: CSARPDGPYNPPGQYF.

This clonotype was observed at least ten times. The chain couples TRBV7-2 to TRBJ1-1, with D perhaps TRBD1 (6 bases). Between the trimmed V and J ends, which lost 4 bases and 7 bases, there was a span of 19 bases. The CDR3 has 15 amino acids. Germline V gene data show CDR1 as SGHTA and CDR2 as FQGNSA. The CDR3 protein is CASSSLAQGLGEAFF. The CDR3 nucleotides read TGTGCCAGCAGCTCGCTTGCGCAGGGGTTGGGTGAAGCTTTCTTT.

This clonotype was detected a few times. The CDR3 DNA reads as TGTGCCAGCAGCAATACGGGACAGGGTGGCACTGAAGCTTTCTTT. Its translation is CASSNTGQGGTEAFF. The chain links TRBV7-9 to TRBJ1-1, with TRBD1 identical over 9 bases. The CDR3 totals 15 residues. The J segment lost 4 bases and the V segment lost 5 bases, leaving 8 bases of the junction unmatched. Germline V CDR1 and CDR2: SEHNR, FQNEAQ (reference sequence).

This clonotype came up a few times. The chain uses TRBV5-6 and TRBJ2-1; 12 nucleotides agree with TRBD1. Germline loops: CDR1 SGHDT, CDR2 YYEEEE. The junction had 16 bases not matched to a gene; V was cut back by 6 bases and J by 12 bases. This CDR3 is built from 16 residues. This CDR3 is CASNPRDRGLHSVQFF. In nucleotides, the CDR3 is TGTGCCAGCAACCCCCGGGACAGGGGGCTCCATAGCGTGCAGTTCTTC.

The chain carries TRBV7-2 and TRBJ2-7; 7 positions agree with TRBD1. Germline loops: CDR1 SGHTA, CDR2 FQGNSA. The CDR3 has 15 residues. V lost 5 bases, J lost 0 bases, and 7 bases stayed unmatched. The CDR3 DNA follows: TGTGCCAGCAGCAAACGGGACAGTAGCTCCTACGAGCAGTACTTC. This translates into CASSKRDSSSYEQYF.

This clonotype occurred many times. The chain joins TRBV11-2 to TRBJ2-7; D perhaps matches TRBD2 (6 bases). This CDR3 region has 15 residues. V dropped 5 bases and J dropped 0 bases, with 14 bases sitting between them. Germline V gene lookup returns CDR1 SGHAT and CDR2 FQNNGV. The CDR3 loop is CASSIVGTRSYEQYF. The CDR3 DNA reads TGTGCCAGCAGCATTGTGGGGACTCGCTCCTACGAGCAGTACTTC.

This clonotype was observed a handful of times. The genes are TRBV7-2 and TRBJ1-5; possibly TRBD1 for D (5 bases). CDR3 length: 14 residues. The V gene lost 2 bases and the J gene lost 3 bases, with 8 bases spanning the gap. Per germline, CDR1 SGHTA and CDR2 FQGNSA. The CDR3 reads CASSLRRDNQPQHF. CDR3 bases: TGTGCCAGCAGCTTACGCAGGGACAATCAGCCCCAGCATTTT.

By proportion, this clonotype is medium-sized (0.01 to 0.1%). V usage is TRBV12-3 or TRBV12-4 and J usage is TRBJ2-1; 8 bases fit TRBD2. The CDR3 sequence is 19 residues long. V shed 11 bases and J 2 bases; nucleotides not matched to a gene: 23. CDR3 sequence (DNA): TGTGCCTGCTGTTTCGGGCCTGTCGGCGGGAGGATACCCTACAATGAGCAGTTCTTC. Encoded protein: CACCFGPVGGRIPYNEQFF.

A remark on this clonotype: A single base separates this from a much larger clone, so it may be a read error. The V call is TRBV29-1, the J call TRBJ2-5; 7 bases match TRBD1. Germline CDR1 reads SQVTM; CDR2 reads ANQGSEA. This CDR3 region has 13 residues. CDR3: CIVAHRGQETQYF. The DNA for the CDR3 is TGCATCGTTGCCCACAGGGGCCAAGAGACCCAGTACTTC.

The chain carries TRBV4-3 and TRBJ1-3; unclear D gene. V lost 0 bases and J lost 2, with 11 bases in between. This CDR3 has 16 residues. The V gene's germline CDR1 is LGHNA and CDR2 YSLEER. DNA for the CDR3: TGCGCCAGCAGCCAAGATCTTTTGACCACTGGAAACACCATATATTTT. As protein: CASSQDLLTTGNTIYF.

This clonotype came up a few times. The chain combines TRBV7-2 with TRBJ2-3; D may be TRBD1 or TRBD2 (5 bases each). Germline V gene data show CDR1 as SGHTA and CDR2 as FQGNSA. CDR3 length equals 14 residues. Trimming pared 8 bases from V and 2 bases from J, leaving 14 bases between. CDR3: CASPRDGHTDTQYF. The CDR3 nucleotides are TGTGCCAGCCCAAGGGACGGACACACAGATACGCAGTATTTT.

The chain joins TRBV29-1 to TRBJ1-1, with 8 bases aligning to TRBD1. Unmatched junction bases numbered 8, after V lost 7 bases and J lost 1 base. This CDR3 contains 14 residues. Per germline, CDR1 SQVTM and CDR2 ANQGSEA. DNA of the CDR3: TGCAGCGCCAACAGGGGGGGAAAGAACACTGAAGCTTTCTTT. The encoded protein is CSANRGGKNTEAFF.

J is TRBJ2-2 and V is TRBV7-2; TRBD2 agrees at 13 bases. With V trimmed by 5 bases and J by 5 bases, 2 bases remained unmatched. This CDR3 has 15 residues. Looked up from germline, CDR1 is SGHTA and CDR2 is FQGNSA. The CDR3 DNA follows: TGTGCCAGCAGCATACTAGCGGGAGGGACCGGGGAGCTGTTTTTT. Amino acids: CASSILAGGTGELFF.

This clonotype came up many times. The chain links TRBV12-3 or TRBV12-4 to TRBJ1-5; D is perhaps TRBD1 (6 bases). V shed 6 bases and J shed 6 bases, with 12 bases lying between them. CDR3 size: 13 residues. The CDR3 nucleotides read TGTGCCAGCAGGGGACAACCAGGTCAGCCCCAGCATTTT. It yields the protein CASRGQPGQPQHF.

This clonotype was seen only a few times. This CDR3 is CASSLSILAREQFF. CDR3 bases: TGTGCCAGCAGCTTGTCAATCTTGGCTCGGGAGCAGTTCTTC. The rearrangement joins TRBV5-6 to TRBJ2-1, with unresolved D. Germline lookup yields CDR1 SGHDT and CDR2 YYEEEE. Between the trimmed V and J ends, which lost 1 base and 10 bases, there was a span of 15 bases. The CDR3 length is 14 residues. Complete variable domain (other parts from reference TRBV5-6 and TRBJ2-1): DAGVTQSPTHLIKTRGQQVTLRCSPKSGHDTVSWYQQALGQGPQFIFQYYEEEERQRGNFPDRFSGHQFPNYSSELNVNALLLGDSALYLCASSLSILAREQFFGPGTRLTVL.

Only a few counts were recorded for this clonotype. The rearrangement uses TRBV6-2 or TRBV6-3 and TRBJ2-7; 9 nucleotides agree with TRBD2. Germline CDR1 and CDR2: MNHEY and SVGEGT. Trimming took 4 bases from V and 4 from J; bases not matched to a gene: 11. The CDR3 spans 16 residues. DNA of the CDR3: TGTGCCAGCAGTTCACTCGGACTAGCGAGGAATTACGAGCAGTACTTC. The encoded protein is CASSSLGLARNYEQYF.

This clonotype was counted many times. V usage is TRBV28 and J usage is TRBJ2-3; a weak D match, TRBD2 (5 bases). V was trimmed by 4 bases and J by 2 bases, leaving 10 bases between them. Germline-derived CDR1 and CDR2 are MDHEN and SYDVKM. The CDR3 contains 14 residues. CDR3 sequence (DNA): TGTGCCAGCAGTTCAAGCGGCTTCACAGATACGCAGTATTTT. Encoded protein: CASSSSGFTDTQYF.

This clonotype was recorded a few times. The genes are TRBV9 and TRBJ2-5, with a tentative D call TRBD1 (6 bases). This CDR3 is 15 amino acids long. Germline V gene data show CDR1 as SGDLS and CDR2 as YYNGEE. Trimming took 3 bases from V and 5 from J, leaving 17 bases between them. The CDR3 here is CASSDSTGSWETQYF. The CDR3 nucleotides are TGTGCCAGCAGCGACTCGACAGGATCTTGGGAGACCCAGTACTTC.

This clonotype appeared many times. The genes are TRBV4-2 and TRBJ1-4; D ambiguous. Germline loops: CDR1 LGHNA, CDR2 YNFKEQ. The CDR3 has 15 residues. The V gene lost 1 base and the J gene lost 7 bases, with 13 bases spanning the gap. The CDR3 nucleotides are TGTGCCAGCAGCCAAGGAGATGCCAGGATTGAAAAACTGTTTTTT. This translates into CASSQGDARIEKLFF.

This clonotype was counted at least ten times. CDR3 loop: CSVTMQAGHGYTF. Written as DNA, the CDR3 is TGCAGCGTTACCATGCAGGCCGGTCATGGCTACACCTTC. The chain uses TRBV29-1 and TRBJ1-2, with unresolved D. CDR3 size: 13 residues. Trimming left V 5 bases short and J 6 bases short, with 16 bases between. Germline values: CDR1 SQVTM, CDR2 ANQGSEA.

This clonotype was picked up a small number of times. CDR3 residues: CASIHRVDLGYTF. The CDR3 coding sequence is TGTGCCAGCATCCACAGGGTGGACTTGGGCTACACCTTC. This chain joins TRBV2 and TRBJ1-2; D perhaps matches TRBD1 (6 bases). V gave up 7 bases and J gave up 8 bases, with 17 bases separating them. Germline CDR1 reads SNHLY; CDR2 reads FYNNEI. The CDR3 covers 13 residues.